Listed here are 19 T cell receptor beta chains from one sample, sequenced in a study of human CD4 T cells and Enterobacteriaceae. All CD4+ cells other than CD45RA+CCR7+CD95- naive cells were sorted as memory, over 95% pure. The table came from immunoSEQ multiplex PCR; TCRdb's copy has only in-frame clones and leaves some out. Of 27,000 or so clones listed, approximately 78% are singletons. Sequencing input: memory CD4+ T cells from blood. These receptors came from a human donor in good health.

The rearrangement joins TRBV28 to TRBJ1-4; TRBD1 matches 8 bases. With V trimmed by 6 bases and J by 10 bases, 10 bases remained unmatched. The CDR3 loop spans 14 amino acids. Germline CDR1 MDHEN, CDR2 SYDVKM. The DNA of the CDR3 is TGTGCCAGCAGCCGCACTTCGACAGGGGTAAAACTGTTTTTT. This gives the protein CASSRTSTGVKLFF.

CDR3 in DNA: TGTGCCAGCTCTCCGGGACAGGGGGGCGGTAATGAAAAACTGTTTTTT. It is translated as CASSPGQGGGNEKLFF. The chain is built from TRBV18 and TRBJ1-4; 11 nucleotides align to TRBD1. The germline V gene encodes CDR1 KGHSH and CDR2 LQKENI. The CDR3 has 16 residues. The V segment lost 6 bases and the J segment 4 bases; nucleotides outside the gene matches: 7.

The V gene is TRBV5-1, the J gene TRBJ2-1; no clear D gene. Trimming stripped 6 bases from V and 8 bases from J, with 21 bases between. This CDR3 contains 15 residues. The germline CDR1 and CDR2 sequences are SGHRS and YFSETQ. CDR3 bases: TGCGCCAGCAAGATCTCCCCCCGTGGGCTCGATGAGCAGTTCTTC. Its translation: CASKISPRGLDEQFF.

The rearrangement joins TRBV6-1 to TRBJ2-3; D not certain. Germline CDR1 MNHNS, CDR2 SASEGT. The V and J ends lost 2 bases and 7 bases respectively, with 10 bases between them. The CDR3 consists of 13 residues. CDR3: CASSERQAYTQYF. The CDR3 nucleotides read TGTGCCAGCAGTGAAAGGCAGGCGTATACGCAGTATTTT.

The table lists this clone with a few counts. The genes are TRBV11-3 and TRBJ1-1; D not certain. Germline V lookup: CDR1 SGHNT, CDR2 YENEEA. V was trimmed by 2 bases and J by 5 bases, leaving 9 bases between them. The CDR3 length is 13 residues. CDR3 bases: TGTGCCAGCAGCTTATACCCGGGGACTGAAGCTTTCTTT. Translated, it gives CASSLYPGTEAFF.

The chain joins TRBV6-5 to TRBJ1-2; a possible D gene is TRBD1 (6 bases). V lost 6 bases, J lost 13 bases, and 24 bases lay in between. The CDR3 spans 14 residues. Germline lookup yields CDR1 MNHEY and CDR2 SVGAGI. This CDR3 reads CASRYNGQSSSPTF. CDR3 bases: TGTGCCAGCAGGTACAATGGACAGTCTTCCTCTCCCACCTTC.

This clone was seen more than once but under ten times. The rearrangement links TRBV18 to TRBJ1-1; maybe TRBD1 (5 bases). Germline lookup yields CDR1 KGHSH and CDR2 LQKENI. V dropped 1 base and J dropped 1 base, with 10 bases sitting between them. The CDR3 has 15 amino acids. CDR3 sequence: CASSPQRDGNTEAFF. In nucleotides, the CDR3 is TGTGCCAGCTCACCACAAAGGGACGGGAACACTGAAGCTTTCTTT.

This clone was found a few times. The rearrangement uses TRBV29-1 and TRBJ2-2; 10 bases agree with TRBD2. V shed 5 bases, J shed 7 bases, and the junction held 4 bases outside the gene matches. The CDR3 loop spans 13 amino acids. In germline, CDR1 is SQVTM, CDR2 ANQGSEA. In nucleotides, the CDR3 is TGCAGCGTTCGTCCTAGCGGGAGCGGGGAGCTGTTTTTT. It translates to CSVRPSGSGELFF.

This chain connects TRBV19 to TRBJ2-5; TRBD2 aligns across 13 bases. There are 14 residues in the CDR3. The V and J ends lost 5 bases and 9 bases, in that order; junction bases with no gene match: 6. Germline CDR1 and CDR2: LNHDA and SQIVND (reference sequence). The DNA for the CDR3 is TGTGCCAGTAGTTTCACTAGCGGGGGGGCCTCCCAGTACTTC. Translating gives CASSFTSGGASQYF.

The chain joins TRBV10-3 to TRBJ2-7; perhaps TRBD1 as D (6 bases). V lost 11 bases, J lost 2 bases, and 19 bases lay in between. Germline CDR1 is ENHRY and CDR2 is SYGVKD. The CDR3 spans 14 residues. CDR3 in amino acids: CAASALGQTYEQYF. In DNA form, the CDR3 reads TGTGCCGCATCGGCCCTCGGACAGACCTACGAGCAGTACTTC.

V usage is TRBV2 and J usage is TRBJ1-1; no reliable D call. The CDR3 is made up of 10 amino acids. Germline V CDR1 and CDR2: SNHLY, FYNNEI. With 10 bases removed from V and 4 bases from J, the gap between germline ends came to 7 bases. CDR3 sequence: CAIGLTEAFF. CDR3 nucleotide sequence: TGTGCCATCGGACTCACTGAAGCTTTCTTT.

The genes are TRBV7-9 and TRBJ1-1; 8 nucleotides match TRBD1. Germline trimming cut 5 bases from V and 4 bases from J; bases unmatched to any gene: 12. CDR1 and CDR2 (germline): SEHNR, FQNEAQ (reference sequence). The CDR3 loop spans 16 amino acids. The DNA for the CDR3 is TGTGCCAGCAGCCTCGGGACAGGCCTGAGCCTCACTGAAGCTTTCTTT. Amino acids: CASSLGTGLSLTEAFF.

The genes are TRBV30 and TRBJ1-1, with TRBD1 as a possible D gene (6 bases). Trimming cost V 8 bases and J 3 bases, with 13 bases left between them. CDR3 length equals 12 residues. Germline CDR1 GTSNPN, CDR2 SVGIG (reference sequence). As DNA, the CDR3 is TGTGCCCGGGGGCAGGGGTACACTGAAGCTTTCTTT. Translation gives CARGQGYTEAFF.

V usage is TRBV18 and J usage is TRBJ2-1; 11 bases are a match to TRBD1. Germline CDR1 KGHSH, CDR2 LQKENI. CDR3 length: 15 amino acids. The trim removed 0 bases at V and 7 bases at J, leaving 2 bases unmatched. The CDR3 DNA sequence: TGTGCCAGCTCACCACCGGGGACAGGGGGGAATGAGCAGTTCTTC. As protein: CASSPPGTGGNEQFF. Variable domain in full (rest from reference TRBV18 and TRBJ2-1): NAGVMQNPRHLVRRRGQEARLRCSPMKGHSHVYWYRQLPEEGLKFMVYLQKENIIDESGMPKERFSAEFPKEGPSILRIQQVVRGDSAAYFCASSPPGTGGNEQFFGPGTRLTVL.

The rearrangement links TRBV5-6 to TRBJ1-6; D is perhaps TRBD1 (6 bases). Trimming left V 3 bases short and J 5 bases short, with 15 bases between. CDR1 is SGHDT and CDR2 is YYEEEE in the germline V gene. The CDR3 totals 16 residues. Here the CDR3 DNA reads TGTGCCAGCAGCTCGTACCGGACAGCGGATAATTCACCCCTCCACTTT. This codes for CASSSYRTADNSPLHF.

The V gene is TRBV25-1, the J gene TRBJ1-2, with D tentatively TRBD1 (5 bases). Trimming left V 0 bases short and J 4 bases short, with 15 bases between. Germline assignment: CDR1 MGHDK and CDR2 SYGVNS. The CDR3 length is 16 residues. The CDR3 is CASSEYKTGRIYGYTF. DNA of the CDR3: TGTGCCAGCAGTGAATATAAGACGGGACGAATCTATGGCTACACCTTC.

In its sample, this clone was seen once. The J gene is TRBJ2-2, the V gene TRBV6-1; 12 bases match TRBD2. CDR3 length: 16 amino acids. V trimming: 4 bases; J trimming: 5 bases; junction bases outside the gene matches: 5. Germline V gives CDR1 MNHNS, CDR2 SASEGT. CDR3 region: CASSGLAGALTGELFF. CDR3 bases: TGTGCCAGCAGTGGACTAGCGGGGGCCTTAACCGGGGAGCTGTTTTTT.

This chain joins TRBV28 and TRBJ2-7; D is uncertain. V was trimmed by 7 bases and J by 3 bases, leaving 13 bases between them. Germline-derived CDR1 and CDR2 are MDHEN and SYDVKM. The CDR3 covers 13 residues. In nucleotides, the CDR3 is TGTGCCAGCACCACCCCCCCCAGCTACGAGCAGTACTTC. Residues: CASTTPPSYEQYF.

This chain connects TRBV11-2 to TRBJ2-1; D may be TRBD2 (6 bases). Trimming left V 2 bases short and J 5 bases short, with 13 bases between. The CDR3 loop spans 15 amino acids. CDR1 and CDR2 (germline): SGHAT, FQNNGV. The CDR3 nucleotides read TGTGCCAGCAGCTTACGGGGCGGGAAGGACAATGAGCAGTTCTTC. This translates into CASSLRGGKDNEQFF. The full variable domain, its missing parts supplied by reference TRBV11-2 and TRBJ2-1, is EAGVAQSPRYKIIEKRQSVAFWCNPISGHATLYWYQQILGQGPKLLIQFQNNGVVDDSQLPKDRFSAERLKGVDSTLKIQPAKLEDSAVYLCASSLRGGKDNEQFFGPGTRLTVL.